This TCR beta chain came from a study of neurological immune-mediated disorders. CDR3 length: 15 amino acids. V was pared by 4 bases and J by 1 base, with 3 bases of the junction left unmatched. Germline CDR1 reads MGHDK; CDR2 reads SYGVNS. Study findings and constraints: It was HTLV-1-associated myelopathy that showed the most TCR clonal expansion, while multiple sclerosis showed the least, falling below healthy controls.

On this clonotype: Its target is not known.

The making of cDNA relied on 5'RACE with 10-nucleotide random UMIs. Sequencing runs each generated in excess of 200 million TCR-beta sequences derived from 15-18 subjects. Via MiXCR, TCRdb re-called the 5' RACE reads, giving one row per CDR3 protein. The table has 50,000 or so distinct CDR3 sequences, about 9.4% seen once. Source material was 2 million unsorted PBMCs, stored at -80 °C in RNAlater. The sequence was collected from a woman aged 35 to 49 with HTLV-1-associated myelopathy (HAM/TSP). The chain links TRBV25-1 to TRBJ2-1; 8 nucleotides line up with TRBD2. The sequencing input was PBMCs. CDR3 bases: TGTGCCAGCAGTGGTTCTAGCGGGTCCTACAATGAGCAGTTCTTC. Its translation is CASSGSSGSYNEQFF.